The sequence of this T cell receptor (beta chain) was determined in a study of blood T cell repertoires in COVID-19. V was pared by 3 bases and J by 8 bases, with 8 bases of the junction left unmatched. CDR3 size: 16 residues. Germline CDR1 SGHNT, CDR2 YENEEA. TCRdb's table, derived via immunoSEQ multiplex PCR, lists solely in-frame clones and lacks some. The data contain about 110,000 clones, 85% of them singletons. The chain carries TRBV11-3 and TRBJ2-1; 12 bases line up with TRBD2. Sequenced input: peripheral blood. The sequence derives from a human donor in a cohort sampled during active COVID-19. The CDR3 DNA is TGTGCCAGCAGCTTCTCTAGCGGGGGGGCGAGCGATGAGCAGTTCTTC. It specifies CASSFSSGGASDEQFF. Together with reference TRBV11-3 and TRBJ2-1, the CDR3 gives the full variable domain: EAGVVQSPRYKIIEKKQPVAFWCNPISGHNTLYWYLQNLGQGPELLIRYENEEAVDDSQLPKDRFSAERLKGVDSTLKIQPAELGDSAVYLCASSFSSGGASDEQFFGPGTRLTVL.